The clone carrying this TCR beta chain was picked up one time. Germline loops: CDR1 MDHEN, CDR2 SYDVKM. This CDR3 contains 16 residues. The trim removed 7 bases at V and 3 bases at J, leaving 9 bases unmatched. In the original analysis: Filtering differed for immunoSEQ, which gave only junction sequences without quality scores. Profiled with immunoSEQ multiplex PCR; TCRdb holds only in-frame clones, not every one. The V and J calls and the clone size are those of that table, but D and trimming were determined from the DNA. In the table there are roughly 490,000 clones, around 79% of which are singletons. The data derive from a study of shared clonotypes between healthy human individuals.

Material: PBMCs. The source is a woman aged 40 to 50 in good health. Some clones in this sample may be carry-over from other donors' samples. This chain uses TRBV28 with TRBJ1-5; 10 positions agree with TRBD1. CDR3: CASNTHGTGDNQPQHF. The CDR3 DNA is TGTGCCAGCAATACCCACGGGACAGGGGACAATCAGCCCCAGCATTTT.